This is a list of T cell receptor beta chains from one sample in a study of CD4+ T cells in melanoma. Sequencing was performed with immunoSEQ multiplex PCR; in TCRdb, only in-frame clones are kept and a portion is missing. The data contain 15,000 or so clones, 62% of them singletons. What was sequenced was cells from a culture (not recorded whether cultured in vitro). The receptors originated from a human donor with melanoma. Each CDR3 is given with its conserved first and last residue. Each record gives: V gene, J gene, D gene, clone size, CDR3 protein, CDR3 DNA. D genes are given only for firm matches. Expanded clones get a size class; other rows say once, few or many, or leave the size out.

v_call: TRBV2
j_call: TRBJ1-2
d_call: .
clone_size: .
cdr3_aa: CASSIVAGMSNYGYTF
cdr3_nt: TGTGCCAGCAGTATCGTGGCAGGGATGTCTAACTATGGCTACACCTTC

v_call: TRBV30
j_call: TRBJ1-6
d_call: .
clone_size: few
cdr3_aa: CAWSVLTAYNSPLHF
cdr3_nt: TGTGCCTGGAGTGTCCTCACGGCCTATAATTCACCCCTCCACTTT

v_call: TRBV19
j_call: TRBJ2-5
d_call: .
clone_size: .
cdr3_aa: CASTGGGLQETQYF
cdr3_nt: TGTGCCAGTACCGGAGGGGGACTCCAAGAGACCCAGTACTTC

v_call: TRBV18
j_call: TRBJ1-1
d_call: .
clone_size: .
cdr3_aa: CASSPSSAGYTEAFF
cdr3_nt: TGTGCCAGCTCACCTAGTTCCGCGGGGTACACTGAAGCTTTCTTT

v_call: TRBV9
j_call: TRBJ2-3
d_call: TRBD2
clone_size: .
cdr3_aa: CASSVGVRGGDTDTQYF
cdr3_nt: TGTGCCAGCAGCGTAGGAGTACGGGGAGGGGACACAGATACGCAGTATTTT

v_call: TRBV29-1
j_call: TRBJ1-2
d_call: .
clone_size: .
cdr3_aa: CSVVANYGYTF
cdr3_nt: TGCAGCGTTGTAGCTAACTATGGCTACACCTTC

v_call: TRBV15
j_call: TRBJ1-6
d_call: TRBD1
clone_size: .
cdr3_aa: CATSSTFSGDRGDSPLHF
cdr3_nt: TGTGCCACCAGCAGTACCTTCAGTGGGGACAGGGGTGATTCACCCCTCCACTTT

v_call: TRBV2
j_call: TRBJ1-5
d_call: TRBD1
clone_size: few
cdr3_aa: CASDGQGTPQPQHF
cdr3_nt: TGTGCCAGCGACGGACAGGGCACACCTCAGCCCCAGCATTTT

v_call: TRBV7-8
j_call: TRBJ2-5
d_call: TRBD1
clone_size: .
cdr3_aa: CASSLPSGQGQTQYF
cdr3_nt: TGTGCCAGCAGCCTACCCTCCGGACAGGGCCAGACCCAGTACTTC

v_call: TRBV2
j_call: TRBJ2-5
d_call: .
clone_size: .
cdr3_aa: CASSEARGQIQETQYF
cdr3_nt: TGTGCCAGCAGTGAAGCGCGAGGACAGATCCAAGAGACCCAGTACTTC

v_call: TRBV5-1
j_call: TRBJ1-1
d_call: .
clone_size: medium-sized
cdr3_aa: CASRFDTTEAFF
cdr3_nt: TGCGCCAGCAGATTTGACACCACTGAAGCTTTCTTT

v_call: TRBV6-1
j_call: TRBJ1-2
d_call: .
clone_size: .
cdr3_aa: CASSEGKGSHGYTF
cdr3_nt: TGTGCCAGCAGTGAAGGGAAAGGGTCCCATGGCTACACCTTC